This TCR beta chain stems from a study of blood T cell repertoires in COVID-19. Study as a whole: Sources were T cells, B-cell-depleted T cells, or PBMCs; the material itself was cDNA or gDNA.

Participants spanned ages about 18 to 100 years and resided in about two dozen US areas. Either two negative PCRs, clearance, or symptom resolution qualified Cohort 3 donors as recovered. This clone turned up a few times. This sample includes further DNA sequences coding for the same CDR3. Under the authors' procedure: For nucleated cells, counts were estimated from reference gene primer amplification. Sequencing used immunoSEQ multiplex PCR; TCRdb keeps in-frame clones, though not all of them. That table furnishes V, J and clone size, whereas the DNA furnished D and trimming. The sample records around 450,000 clones, roughly 90% being singletons. Material for sequencing was PBMCs or T cells enriched from blood (not recorded which). The TCR originated in a woman aged 18-29 years who had recovered from COVID-19.

The CDR3 protein is CASSETGRDTEAFF. CDR3 bases: TGTGCCAGCAGTGAGACAGGCCGCGACACTGAAGCTTTCTTT. V usage is TRBV6-1 and J usage is TRBJ1-1; D may be TRBD1 (6 bases). Per germline, CDR1 MNHNS and CDR2 SASEGT. The CDR3 has 14 amino acids. Between the trimmed V and J ends, which lost 3 bases and 3 bases, there was a span of 11 bases.